These 23 T cell receptor beta chains share one sample of origin, sequenced in a study of regulatory T cells in long-lasting Graves disease (dated by TCRdb to the early 2020s). In the paper's terms, the time point label means: newly diagnosed GD, antithyroid drugs for less than 3 months. RNA was extracted from PBMCs in TRIzol for both TCR sequencing and RNA sequencing. The protocol used for the library was multiplex PCR. Sequencer: Illumina HiSeq 4000. CDR3 regions were amplified by Arm-PCR with iRepertoire HTBI primers to construct TCR beta libraries. The public reads were run again by TCRdb, first through fastp at Q25 and then through MiXCR, and only productive beta chains were kept. When rows share a CDR3 protein, they turn into one entry using the most common DNA and genes. The sample data list some 250,000 distinct CDR3 sequences, and just over 20% of these were observed just once. Roughly 13% of the sample rests with the top ten.

The material was peripheral blood mononuclear cells (PBMCs), obtained at new diagnosis, from a patient treated with antithyroid drugs. The receptors were sampled from a female donor with Graves disease.

This clonotype was counted only a few times. This chain joins TRBV5-8 and TRBJ2-1, with TRBD1 identical over 7 bases. This CDR3 comprises 16 residues. The germline CDR1 and CDR2 sequences are SGHTS and YDEGEE. J lost 3 bases, V lost 2 bases, and 8 bases had no gene match. The CDR3 loop reads CASSLGRQGGYNEQFF. CDR3 sequence (DNA): TGTGCCAGCAGCTTAGGTCGACAGGGCGGCTACAATGAGCAGTTCTTC. The full variable domain, rest sourced from reference TRBV5-8 and TRBJ2-1, is EAGVTQSPTHLIKTRGQQATLRCSPISGHTSVYWYQQALGLGLQFLLWYDEGEERNRGNFPPRFSGRQFPNYSSELNVNALELEDSALYLCASSLGRQGGYNEQFFGPGTRLTVL.

In its sample, this clonotype was seen many times. The V and J genes are TRBV6-5 and TRBJ1-2, with a tentative D call TRBD1 (6 bases). Trimming took off 1 base at V and 6 bases at J, with 12 bases between the two ends. Germline V lookup: CDR1 MNHEY, CDR2 SVGAGI. This CDR3 is built from 14 residues. The CDR3, as DNA: TGTGCCAGCAGTTACTTCGCACAGGGAAATGGCTACACCTTC. Amino acids: CASSYFAQGNGYTF.

A few counts support this clonotype. The chain's CDR3 is CASSYVGRQTGELFF. The CDR3 DNA reads as TGTGCCAGCAGTTACGTGGGACGGCAGACCGGGGAGCTGTTTTTT. This chain connects TRBV6-2 or TRBV6-3 to TRBJ2-2; D may be TRBD1 or TRBD2 (5 bases each). The CDR3 is 15 amino acids. V was clipped by 2 bases and J by 5 bases, with 12 bases between them. Germline-derived CDR1 and CDR2 are MNHEY and SVGEGT.

This clonotype was found a few times. The gene calls are TRBV6-2 or TRBV6-3 and TRBJ1-6; tentatively, D is TRBD1 (5 bases). The germline gives CDR1 MNHEY, CDR2 SVGEGT. V lost 6 bases and J lost 0, with 15 bases in between. This CDR3 contains 17 residues. The CDR3 sequence is CASSRWGKSSYNSPLHF. The CDR3 bases are TGTGCCAGCAGCCGATGGGGGAAGAGCTCCTATAATTCACCCCTCCACTTT.

In its sample, this clonotype was seen a few times. Likely a read error: the CDR3 ends without its conserved phenylalanine or tryptophan. The rearrangement uses TRBV20-1 and TRBJ1-4, with TRBD1 matching over 11 bases. The CDR3 spans 14 residues. V lost 3 bases, J lost 6 bases, and 3 bases stayed unmatched. Germline CDR1 reads DFQATT; CDR2 reads SNEGSKA (reference sequence). The DNA of the CDR3 is TGCAGTGCTAGGGGGGGACAGGGGGATGAAAAACTGTTTCCT. Translating it yields CSARGGQGDEKLFP.

In its sample, this clonotype was seen many times. The chain joins TRBV27 to TRBJ1-1; no firm D call. Germline V gene sequence: CDR1 MNHEY, CDR2 SMNVEV (reference sequence). V was clipped by 8 bases and J by 3 bases, with 13 bases between them. The CDR3 spans 13 residues. The CDR3 nucleotides read TGTGCCAGCCATCCCTGGTCTGACACTGAAGCTTTCTTT. Protein: CASHPWSDTEAFF.

J is TRBJ2-7 and V is TRBV5-4, with TRBD2 matching over 11 bases. The junction had 3 bases not matched to a gene; V was cut back by 2 bases and J by 2 bases. The germline V gene has CDR1 SGHNT and CDR2 YYREEE (reference sequence). The CDR3 spans 15 residues. The CDR3 nucleotides are TGTGCCAGCAGCTTTGGGGGACTAGCGGCCTACGAGCAGTACTTC. Its translation: CASSFGGLAAYEQYF.

The chain joins TRBV6-1 to TRBJ2-5; a possible D gene is TRBD2 (5 bases). CDR3 length: 15 residues. From germline, CDR1 is MNHNS and CDR2 SASEGT. V was shortened by 1 base and J by 4 bases, with 13 bases between the two germline ends. The CDR3 nucleotides are TGTGCCAGCAGTGAAGTACTCGGGATCGGAGAGACCCAGTACTTC. Translated, it gives CASSEVLGIGETQYF.

This clonotype came up a few times. The genes are TRBV6-1 and TRBJ2-7, with D hard to call. The CDR3 covers 14 residues. The germline gives CDR1 MNHNS, CDR2 SASEGT. Trimming removed 6 bases from V and 0 bases from J, with 12 bases in between. As DNA, the CDR3 is TGTGCCAGCAGGCAGACACGGACCTCCTACGAGCAGTACTTC. This translates into CASRQTRTSYEQYF.

This clonotype has ten or more counts. This sequence joins TRBV2 and TRBJ2-5, with 7 positions matching TRBD1. CDR3 length: 13 amino acids. Trimming cost V 5 bases and J 6 bases; bases outside gene matches: 6. Looked up from germline, CDR1 is SNHLY and CDR2 is FYNNEI. In DNA, the CDR3 is TGTGCCAGCAGTACAGGGGTCCCGAAGACCCAGTACTTC. Translation: CASSTGVPKTQYF.

Written as DNA, the CDR3 is TGTGCCAGCAACGTTCCATTGGGAGAAAAACTGTTTTTT. It codes for CASNVPLGEKLFF. The chain combines TRBV2 with TRBJ1-4, with D unresolved. The germline V gene has CDR1 SNHLY and CDR2 FYNNEI. V lost 7 bases to trimming and J lost 8 bases, with 14 bases between them. CDR3 length equals 13 residues. Using reference TRBV2 and TRBJ1-4 for the parts outside the CDR3, the full variable domain is EPEVTQTPSHQVTQMGQEVILRCVPISNHLYFYWYRQILGQKVEFLVSFYNNEISEKSEIFDDQFSVERPDGSNFTLKIRSTKLEDSAMYFCASNVPLGEKLFFGSGTQLSVL.

This clonotype was counted at least ten times. V is TRBV5-1 and J is TRBJ2-4; D gene uncertain. Trimming shortened V by 0 bases and J by 8 bases, and 9 bases separated the two germline ends. The CDR3 consists of 13 residues. The germline V gene has CDR1 SGHRS and CDR2 YFSETQ. CDR3 in amino acids: CASSLGGRDIQYF. In DNA form, the CDR3 reads TGCGCCAGCAGCTTGGGAGGACGGGACATTCAGTACTTC. The entire variable domain, with the rest obtained from reference TRBV5-1 and TRBJ2-4, is as follows: KAGVTQTPRYLIKTRGQQVTLSCSPISGHRSVSWYQQTPGQGLQFLFEYFSETQRNKGNFPGRFSGRQFSNSRSEMNVSTLELGDSALYLCASSLGGRDIQYFGAGTRLSVL.

Points on this clonotype: A far bigger clonotype differs at one base, so this is likely a read error. This chain connects TRBV12-3 or TRBV12-4 to TRBJ2-1; D unclear. The V end was cut by 6 bases, the J end by 8 bases, with 20 bases between. This CDR3 region has 15 residues. The CDR3 reads CASSLGRTNPDEQFF. CDR3 nucleotides: TGTGCCAGCAGCCTGGGCAGGACGAATCCCGATGAGCAGTTCTTC.

V usage is TRBV7-2 and J usage is TRBJ2-3; 8 bases map to TRBD2. The trim removed 3 bases at V and 1 base at J, leaving 3 bases unmatched. Germline values: CDR1 SGHTA, CDR2 FQGNSA. The CDR3 is made up of 15 amino acids. The DNA of the CDR3 is TGTGCCAGCAGCTTCGATAGCGGGGGCACAGATACGCAGTATTTT. This gives the protein CASSFDSGGTDTQYF.

This clonotype occurred many times. The chain couples TRBV6-5 to TRBJ2-7; D ambiguous. V lost 4 bases and J 9 bases, leaving 19 bases between the germline ends. CDR1 is MNHEY, CDR2 SVGAGI, per germline. This CDR3 is 14 amino acids long. For the CDR3, the DNA is TGTGCCAGCAGTTCCGCCTTGACCTACGTCGGGCAGTACTTC. Its translation is CASSSALTYVGQYF.

This clonotype was seen ten or more times. Its ends do not fully match the called genes, so a read error is possible. The chain joins TRBV7-3 to TRBJ2-2, with a tentative D call TRBD1 (6 bases). CDR1 SGHTA and CDR2 FQGTGA come from the germline V gene. This CDR3 spans 14 amino acids. In DNA form, the CDR3 reads TGTGCCAGCCGCTTGGGGGCTAACACCGGGGAGCTGTTTTTT. The encoded protein is CASRLGANTGELFF.

Here the CDR3 reads CASSLDWRSPLHF. Written as DNA, the CDR3 is TGTGCCAGCAGTTTAGATTGGAGATCACCCCTCCACTTT. The V and J genes are TRBV27 and TRBJ1-6; D remains ambiguous. V lost 2 bases and J 10 bases, leaving 9 bases between the germline ends. Germline loops: CDR1 MNHEY, CDR2 SMNVEV (reference sequence). This CDR3 contains 13 residues.

The table lists this clonotype with a few counts. This chain uses TRBV6-1 with TRBJ2-4; 8 nucleotides align to TRBD2. The V gene's germline CDR1 is MNHNS and CDR2 SASEGT. The V gene end was trimmed by 5 bases and the J gene end by 0 bases; junction bases not matched to a gene: 9. This CDR3 spans 17 amino acids. The CDR3 region has the DNA TGTGCCAGCAGTACGTCAGCGGGGGCCCTAGCCAAAAACATTCAGTACTTC. Amino acids: CASSTSAGALAKNIQYF.

The table lists this clonotype with many counts. This chain connects TRBV3-1 to TRBJ2-1; D gene uncertain. The germline V and J ends were trimmed by 4 bases and 7 bases, with 11 bases remaining between them. This CDR3 spans 13 amino acids. The germline V gene has CDR1 LGHDT and CDR2 YNNKEL (reference sequence). The CDR3: CASSRALGNEQFF. As DNA, the CDR3 is TGTGCCAGCAGCCGGGCCCTGGGGAATGAGCAGTTCTTC.

This chain connects TRBV4-1 to TRBJ1-2, with D possibly matching TRBD1 (6 bases). The germline V gene has CDR1 MGHRA and CDR2 YSYEKL. The length of the CDR3 is 16 residues. V was trimmed by 6 bases and J by 6 bases, leaving 23 bases between them. Here the CDR3 reads CASRNGLGGRIDGYTF. In DNA form, the CDR3 reads TGCGCCAGCAGGAACGGACTGGGGGGGCGCATTGATGGCTACACCTTC.

This clonotype was picked up many times. V gene TRBV6-5 combines with J gene TRBJ2-2; tentatively, D is TRBD1 or TRBD2 (6 bases each). Deletions cut 3 bases from V and 7 bases from J, with 12 bases between. The CDR3 consists of 14 residues. Germline CDR1 is MNHEY and CDR2 is SVGAGI. The CDR3 sequence: CASSYTGASGELFF. The CDR3 DNA reads as TGTGCCAGCAGTTATACGGGGGCAAGCGGGGAGCTGTTTTTT.

This chain joins TRBV6-5 and TRBJ1-2; maybe TRBD1 (5 bases). Per the germline V gene, CDR1 is MNHEY and CDR2 is SVGAGI. Trimming left V 0 bases short and J 4 bases short, with 12 bases between. CDR3 length: 15 residues. The CDR3, as DNA: TGTGCCAGCAGTTACTCTCGACAGTTTTCCTATGGCTACACCTTC. Its translation: CASSYSRQFSYGYTF.

This clonotype was counted ten times or more. V and J are TRBV24-1 and TRBJ2-4; 9 positions match TRBD1. Germline lookup yields CDR1 KGHDR and CDR2 SFDVKD. This CDR3 is built from 18 residues. Losses at the gene ends were 4 bases for V and 0 bases for J; bases not matched to a gene: 9. The CDR3 DNA follows: TGTGCCACCAGTGACGGGACAGGGAGTCCACTAGCCAAAAACATTCAGTACTTC. Translated: CATSDGTGSPLAKNIQYF.